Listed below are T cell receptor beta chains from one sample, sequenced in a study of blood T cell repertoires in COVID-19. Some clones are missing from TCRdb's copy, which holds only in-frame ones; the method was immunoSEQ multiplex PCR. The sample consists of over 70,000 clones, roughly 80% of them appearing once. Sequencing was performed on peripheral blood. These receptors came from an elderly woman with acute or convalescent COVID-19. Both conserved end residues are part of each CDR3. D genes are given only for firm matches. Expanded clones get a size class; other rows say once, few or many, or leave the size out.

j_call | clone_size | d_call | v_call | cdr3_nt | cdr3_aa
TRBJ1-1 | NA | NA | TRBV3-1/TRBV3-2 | TGTGCCAGCAGCCAGCTCAGGATGAACACTGAAGCTTTCTTT | CASSQLRMNTEAFF
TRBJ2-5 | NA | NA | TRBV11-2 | TGTGCCAGCAGCCAGCAAGAGACCCAGTACTTC | CASSQQETQYF
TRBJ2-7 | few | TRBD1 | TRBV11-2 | TGTGCCAGCAGCCCGCGGCGGACAGGGTACGAGCAGTACTTC | CASSPRRTGYEQYF
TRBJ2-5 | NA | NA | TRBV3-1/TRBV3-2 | TGTGCCAGCAGCCTCGGGGTAGCAAAAGAGACCCAGTACTTC | CASSLGVAKETQYF
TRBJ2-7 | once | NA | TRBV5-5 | TGTGCCAGCAGCTGGACAGCTATCTACGAGCAGTACTTC | CASSWTAIYEQYF
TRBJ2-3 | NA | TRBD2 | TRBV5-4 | TGTGCCAGCAGCTTGCCGTCGGGAGGGGATACGCAGTATTTT | CASSLPSGGDTQYF
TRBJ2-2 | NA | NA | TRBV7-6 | TGTGCCAGCAGCTTAGGCCAGGGAAGCACCGGGGAGCTGTTTTTT | CASSLGQGSTGELFF
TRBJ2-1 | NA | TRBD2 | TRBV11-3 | TGTGCCAGCAGTGCAAGTAGCGGGAGTCACAATGAGCAGTTCTTC | CASSASSGSHNEQFF
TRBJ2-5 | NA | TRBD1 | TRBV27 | TGTGCCAGCAGTTGGACAGGGCGGCAAGAGACCCAGTACTTC | CASSWTGRQETQYF
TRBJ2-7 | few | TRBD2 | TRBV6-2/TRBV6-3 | TGTGCCAGCAGTTACAACCCCATGGCGGGAGGGCCGGGCGAGCAGTACTTC | CASSYNPMAGGPGEQYF
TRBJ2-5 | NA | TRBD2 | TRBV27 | TGTGCCAGCAGTTCCCGGGGGGGGCGGCTAGCGGGATTACAAGAGACCCAGTACTTC | CASSSRGGRLAGLQETQYF
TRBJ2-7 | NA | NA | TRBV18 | TGTGCCAGCTCACGCTACAGCAGCTCCTACGAGCAGTACTTC | CASSRYSSSYEQYF
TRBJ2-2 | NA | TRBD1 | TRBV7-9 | TGTGCCAGCAGCTTGCAGGGGGCTGGCGGGGAGCTGTTTTTT | CASSLQGAGGELFF
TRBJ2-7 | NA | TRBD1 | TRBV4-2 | TGTGCCAGCAGCCCCAATCCGGGACAGGGATTTCCCTACGAGCAGTACTTC | CASSPNPGQGFPYEQYF
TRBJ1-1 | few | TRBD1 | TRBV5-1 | TGCGCCAGCAGCCAGGGACAGGGGGGCACTGAAGCTTTCTTT | CASSQGQGGTEAFF
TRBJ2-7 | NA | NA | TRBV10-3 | TGTGCCATCAGTGACCCGACTAGTCCCCGAAGGGACGAGCAGTACTTC | CAISDPTSPRRDEQYF
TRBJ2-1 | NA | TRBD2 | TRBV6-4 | TGTGCCAGCAGTCGTCAGCGGGAGGGACCCTACAATGAGCAGTTCTTC | CASSRQREGPYNEQFF
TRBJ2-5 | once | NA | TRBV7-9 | TGTGCCAGCAGCCCCCAGTGGAGTCCAGGAGGGGAGACCCAGTACTTC | CASSPQWSPGGETQYF
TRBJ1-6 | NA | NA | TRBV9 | TGTGCCAGCAGCCAGGACAGATGGAATTCACCCCTCCACTTT | CASSQDRWNSPLHF
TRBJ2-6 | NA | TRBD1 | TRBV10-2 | TGCGCCAGCAGCTCCGGGACAGGGGACGGTGGGGCCAACGTCCTGACTTTC | CASSSGTGDGGANVLTF
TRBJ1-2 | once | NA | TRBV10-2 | TGCGCCAGCGCCGCCGACACCAACTATGGCTACACCTTC | CASAADTNYGYTF
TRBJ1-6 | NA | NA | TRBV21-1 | TGTGCCAGCACCAGGCAGGGGTGGTCACCCCTCCACTTT | CASTRQGWSPLHF
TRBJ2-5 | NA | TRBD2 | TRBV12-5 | TGTGCTAGTGGTAAAGGACTAGCGGGAGCCGTGTACCAAGAGACCCAGTACTTC | CASGKGLAGAVYQETQYF
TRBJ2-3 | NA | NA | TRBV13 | TGTGCCAGCAGCTTAGCCCCCCGGGGACTCGACCTTCGTAGCACAGATACGCAGTATTTT | CASSLAPRGLDLRSTDTQYF
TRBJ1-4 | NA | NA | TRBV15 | TGTGCCACCAGCGATAGTGGGGGGGCAACTAATGAAAAACTGTTTTTT | CATSDSGGATNEKLFF
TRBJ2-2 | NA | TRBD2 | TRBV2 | TGTGCCAGCAGTGAAGCGCAACTAGCGGGACAAAACACCGGGGAGCTGTTTTTT | CASSEAQLAGQNTGELFF
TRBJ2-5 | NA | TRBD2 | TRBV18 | TGTGCCAGCTCACTGTCCGGGACTAGCGGGGGAACTATCCAAGAGACCCAGTACTTC | CASSLSGTSGGTIQETQYF
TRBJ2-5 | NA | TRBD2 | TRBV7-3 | TGTGCCAGCAGCCCGACCCGGACTAGCGGGGGAGAGACCCAGTACTTC | CASSPTRTSGGETQYF
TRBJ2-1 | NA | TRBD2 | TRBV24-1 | TGTGCCACCAGTGATGCTAGCGGGGGGGCCTCATATGAGCAGTTCTTC | CATSDASGGASYEQFF
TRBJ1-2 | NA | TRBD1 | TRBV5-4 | TGTGCCACCACAGACCGGACAGGACAATCCCTGGTTCTAGGCTACACCTTC | CATTDRTGQSLVLGYTF
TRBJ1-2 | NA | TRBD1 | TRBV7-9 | TGTGCCAGCATCAAAGGGACAGGACTTTATGGCTACACCTTC | CASIKGTGLYGYTF
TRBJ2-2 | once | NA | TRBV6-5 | TGTGCCAGCAGGGTGGGCATTCACGCCGGGGAGCTGTTTTTT | CASRVGIHAGELFF
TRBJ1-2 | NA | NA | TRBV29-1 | TGCAGCGTTGGGAGGACAGAAGGAGTGGGCTACACCTTC | CSVGRTEGVGYTF
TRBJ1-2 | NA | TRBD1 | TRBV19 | TGTGCCAGTAGTGTCGACAGGGGGCTGGGGAGCTATGGCTACACCTTC | CASSVDRGLGSYGYTF
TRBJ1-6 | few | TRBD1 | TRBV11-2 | TGTGCCAGCAGCTCGGACAGGGTTGGGAATTCACCCCTCCACTTT | CASSSDRVGNSPLHF
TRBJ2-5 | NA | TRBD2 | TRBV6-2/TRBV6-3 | TGTGCCAGCAGTTCCTACCGGGGGGGCCAAGAGACCCAGTACTTC | CASSSYRGGQETQYF
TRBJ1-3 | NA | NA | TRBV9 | TGTGCCAGCAGCGCGCGGGCCTCCTCTGGAAACACCATATATTTT | CASSARASSGNTIYF